The 22 T cell receptor beta chains below were found in one sample sequenced in a study of T cell changes during pregnancy in multiple sclerosis. The data were produced by immunoSEQ multiplex PCR, yet TCRdb's version contains in-frame clones alone and is incomplete. This table has just under 65,000 clones, roughly 91% appearing once. Sequenced here: peripheral blood, sampled after pregnancy. The receptor source for this set is a female donor in good health, enrolled as a control in a pregnancy study.

This chain joins TRBV7-9 and TRBJ1-1; TRBD1 matches at 7 bases. This CDR3 contains 16 residues. Germline V gives CDR1 SEHNR, CDR2 FQNEAQ (reference sequence). V lost 4 bases, J lost 1 base, and 9 bases stayed unmatched. CDR3 loop: CASSSRRAGGNTEAFF. CDR3 nucleotides: TGTGCCAGCAGCTCCCGTAGGGCAGGGGGGAACACTGAAGCTTTCTTT. Complete variable domain (other parts from reference TRBV7-9 and TRBJ1-1): DTGVSQNPRHKITKRGQNVTFRCDPISEHNRLYWYRQTLGQGPEFLTYFQNEAQLEKSRLLSDRFSAERPKGSFSTLEIQRTEQGDSAMYLCASSSRRAGGNTEAFFGQGTRLTVV.

The chain couples TRBV9 to TRBJ1-2; 7 nucleotides align to TRBD1. Germline values: CDR1 SGDLS, CDR2 YYNGEE. CDR3 size: 14 residues. V lost 4 bases and J lost 8; bases outside the gene matches: 11. DNA of the CDR3: TGTGCCAGCAGCATCCAGCCAGGGGGTGGCGGCTACACCTTC. Translating it yields CASSIQPGGGGYTF.

J is TRBJ1-2 and V is TRBV19; TRBD1 might be the D (5 bases). CDR3 length: 12 residues. CDR1 and CDR2 (germline): LNHDA, SQIVND (reference sequence). The V end lost 7 bases, the J end lost 6 bases, and 12 bases lay between the germline ends. This chain's CDR3 is CASMQGLNGYTF. DNA of the CDR3: TGTGCCAGTATGCAGGGTTTGAATGGCTACACCTTC.

The V call is TRBV19, the J call TRBJ1-1, with 7 bases identical to TRBD1. V was clipped by 5 bases and J by 0 bases; unmatched bases: 6. The CDR3 covers 15 residues. Germline loops: CDR1 LNHDA, CDR2 SQIVND (reference sequence). As DNA, the CDR3 is TGTGCCAGTAGTCCAAAACAGGGGTTGAACACTGAAGCTTTCTTT. It is translated as CASSPKQGLNTEAFF.

The chain uses TRBV19 and TRBJ2-3, with 7 bases aligning to TRBD1. Germline CDR1 is LNHDA and CDR2 is SQIVND (reference sequence). There are 16 residues in the CDR3. The J segment lost 3 bases and the V segment lost 2 bases, leaving 8 bases of the junction unmatched. The CDR3 spells CASSIKVGTATDTQYF. CDR3 nucleotide sequence: TGTGCCAGTAGTATAAAGGTAGGGACAGCGACAGATACGCAGTATTTT.

This clone was detected only once. The chain carries TRBV7-3 and TRBJ2-2; tentatively, D is TRBD1 (6 bases). V lost 4 bases and J 6 bases, leaving 12 bases between the germline ends. This CDR3 has 14 residues. Germline V gene lookup returns CDR1 SGHTA and CDR2 FQGTGA. CDR3 coding DNA: TGTGCCAGCAGCTCACAAACAGGGTCCGGGGAGCTGTTTTTT. It codes for CASSSQTGSGELFF.

The chain recombines TRBV2 with TRBJ1-6; 7 bases map to TRBD1. J gave up 7 bases and V 4 bases, and 1 base lay outside the gene matches. CDR3 length: 13 amino acids. The germline CDR1 and CDR2 sequences are SNHLY and FYNNEI. CDR3: CASSGTGNSPLHF. CDR3 DNA: TGTGCCAGCAGTGGGACAGGCAATTCACCCCTCCACTTT.

In this sample, this clone turned up once. The V and J genes are TRBV6-6 and TRBJ1-2, with 10 bases that match TRBD1. Looked up from germline, CDR1 is MNHNY and CDR2 is SVGAGI (reference sequence). Unmatched junction bases numbered 11, after V lost 2 bases and J lost 8 bases. This CDR3 contains 16 residues. CDR3 coding DNA: TGTGCCAGCAGTTACCCTACCGGGACAGGGGAATCGGGCTACACCTTC. This sequence encodes CASSYPTGTGESGYTF.

The chain is built from TRBV7-9 and TRBJ2-5, with 7 positions matching TRBD2. The CDR3 runs to 15 residues. Looked up from germline, CDR1 is SEHNR and CDR2 is FQNEAQ (reference sequence). The V and J ends lost 5 bases and 2 bases, in that order; junction bases with no gene match: 8. This CDR3 reads CASSIRLGGQETQYF. CDR3 in DNA: TGTGCCAGCAGCATTAGACTCGGGGGGCAAGAGACCCAGTACTTC. The whole variable domain, remainder taken from reference TRBV7-9 and TRBJ2-5, is DTGVSQNPRHKITKRGQNVTFRCDPISEHNRLYWYRQTLGQGPEFLTYFQNEAQLEKSRLLSDRFSAERPKGSFSTLEIQRTEQGDSAMYLCASSIRLGGQETQYFGPGTRLLVL.

V is TRBV5-4 and J is TRBJ2-6; D gene unclear. Germline V gives CDR1 SGHNT, CDR2 YYREEE (reference sequence). CDR3 length: 17 amino acids. The germline V and J ends were trimmed by 0 bases and 1 base, with 11 bases remaining between them. CDR3 in amino acids: CASSLDPRSSGANVLTF. CDR3 sequence (DNA): TGTGCCAGCAGCTTGGACCCCAGGTCTTCTGGGGCCAACGTCCTGACTTTC.

The CDR3 is CASSVGPGHSSYGYTF. DNA for the CDR3: TGTGCCAGCAGCGTAGGACCGGGACATTCGTCCTATGGCTACACCTTC. The chain is built from TRBV9 and TRBJ1-2, with D tentatively TRBD1 (6 bases). The CDR3 spans 16 residues. Deletions cut 0 bases from V and 4 bases from J, with 16 bases between. Germline CDR1 and CDR2: SGDLS and YYNGEE.

The chain has TRBV5-4 and TRBJ2-3; 11 bases map to TRBD2. V was clipped by 2 bases and J by 6 bases; unmatched bases: 8. The length of the CDR3 is 16 residues. CDR1 and CDR2 (germline): SGHNT, YYREEE (reference sequence). The chain's CDR3 is CASSFFIAGGRDTQYF. The DNA for the CDR3 is TGTGCCAGCAGCTTTTTTATAGCGGGGGGGCGGGATACGCAGTATTTT.

The chain carries TRBV19 and TRBJ1-2, with 9 bases matching TRBD1. The CDR3 consists of 14 residues. The germline V gene encodes CDR1 LNHDA and CDR2 SQIVND (reference sequence). V lost 10 bases and J lost 7; bases outside the gene matches: 13. CDR3 amino acids: CATIPSGTGFGYTF. The CDR3 DNA is TGTGCCACTATCCCCTCCGGGACAGGGTTTGGCTACACCTTC. Full variable domain (remainder filled in from reference TRBV19 and TRBJ1-2): DGGITQSPKYLFRKEGQNVTLSCEQNLNHDAMYWYRQDPGQGLRLIYYSQIVNDFQKGDIAEGYSVSREKKESFPLTVTSAQKNPTAFYLCATIPSGTGFGYTFGSGTRLTVV.

This clone was counted between two and nine times. This rearrangement joins TRBV30 to TRBJ1-1, with D tentatively TRBD1 (5 bases). Germline V gene data show CDR1 as GTSNPN and CDR2 as SVGIG (reference sequence). V lost 3 bases to trimming and J lost 10 bases, with 15 bases between them. The CDR3 spans 12 residues. CDR3 nucleotide sequence: TGTGCCTGGAGCGAAACCTACGGGGGAGCTTTCTTT. It is translated as CAWSETYGGAFF.

This chain joins TRBV10-3 and TRBJ1-2; D gene ambiguous. Germline CDR1 ENHRY, CDR2 SYGVKD. CDR3 length: 12 residues. The V end lost 9 bases, the J end lost 8 bases, and 16 bases lay between the germline ends. The CDR3 DNA sequence: TGTGCCATTCCGGACTCAATGGGGGGCTACACCTTC. Protein product: CAIPDSMGGYTF.

This chain connects TRBV12-5 to TRBJ2-7; 7 nucleotides line up with TRBD1. The germline gives CDR1 LGHNT, CDR2 FRNRAP. The CDR3 runs 16 residues. V lost 0 bases to trimming and J lost 3 bases; unmatched junction nucleotides: 8. The DNA of the CDR3 is TGTGCTAGTGGTTTGGTACTTCAAGGGGGCTTCTACGAGCAGTACTTC. Protein product: CASGLVLQGGFYEQYF.

The chain links TRBV6-1 to TRBJ1-1; D unresolved. Trimming took 4 bases from V and 1 from J, leaving 7 bases between them. The CDR3 spans 13 residues. Germline V CDR1 and CDR2: MNHNS, SASEGT. Written as DNA, the CDR3 is TGTGCCAGCAGTGCGTCAGGGAACACTGAAGCTTTCTTT. It encodes CASSASGNTEAFF.

This chain connects TRBV4-1 to TRBJ2-1, with 12 bases that match TRBD2. Trimming cost V 0 bases and J 7 bases; bases outside gene matches: 10. Germline V gene sequence: CDR1 MGHRA, CDR2 YSYEKL. The CDR3 contains 18 residues. CDR3 in DNA: TGCGCCAGCAGCCAAGAACGGACTAGCGGGGTTGGGATTAATGAGCAGTTCTTC. Translation gives CASSQERTSGVGINEQFF.

The CDR3 sequence is CASSHPGGGRQETQYF. Here the CDR3 DNA reads TGTGCCAGCAGCCACCCCGGTGGGGGCCGGCAAGAGACCCAGTACTTC. This chain uses TRBV4-2 with TRBJ2-5, with a possible D match to TRBD1 (6 bases). The germline V and J ends were trimmed by 3 bases and 2 bases, with 16 bases remaining between them. Germline V gives CDR1 LGHNA, CDR2 YNFKEQ. The CDR3 is 16 amino acids.

The table lists this clone with a few counts. The chain uses TRBV29-1 and TRBJ1-3; D might be TRBD1 (5 bases). V lost 6 bases to trimming and J lost 0 bases, with 12 bases between them. Germline V lookup: CDR1 SQVTM, CDR2 ANQGSEA. The CDR3 consists of 14 residues. The CDR3 DNA reads as TGCAGCGTGGACACGCGCCTCTCTGGAAACACCATATATTTT. This sequence encodes CSVDTRLSGNTIYF.

The V gene is TRBV4-2, the J gene TRBJ2-1; TRBD2 matches 9 bases. V lost 0 bases and J lost 5; bases outside the gene matches: 5. The CDR3 length is 16 residues. The germline CDR1 and CDR2 sequences are LGHNA and YNFKEQ. The CDR3, as DNA: TGTGCCAGCAGCCAAGATCGCAGCGGGGGGAACAATGAGCAGTTCTTC. This encodes CASSQDRSGGNNEQFF.

This rearrangement joins TRBV14 to TRBJ2-7, with TRBD2 identical over 9 bases. The CDR3 has 14 residues. The V gene end was trimmed by 4 bases and the J gene end by 3 bases; junction bases not matched to a gene: 4. Germline CDR1 and CDR2: SGHDN and FVKESK. The CDR3 here is CASSPVAGVYEQYF. The CDR3, as DNA: TGTGCCAGCAGCCCGGTAGCGGGGGTCTACGAGCAGTACTTC.